Listed here are 9 T cell receptor beta chains from one sample, sequenced in a study of blood T cell repertoires in COVID-19. The assay was immunoSEQ multiplex PCR, and TCRdb's table has in-frame clones only and misses some. The data contain about 6,100 clones, about four fifths of them singletons. Sequencing used peripheral blood. The receptor source for this set is a human donor with active COVID-19. The donor label of this sample is uncertain.

The rearrangement joins TRBV9 to TRBJ1-6; D is undetermined. The CDR3 consists of 15 residues. The V and J ends lost 1 base and 7 bases respectively, with 12 bases between them. CDR1 is SGDLS and CDR2 is YYNGEE in the germline V gene. CDR3 bases: TGTGCCAGCAGCGTAAGCGGCGAAGCAAATTCACCCCTCCACTTT. Its protein is CASSVSGEANSPLHF.

The chain carries TRBV19 and TRBJ1-2, with D uncertain. Trimming took 1 base from V and 7 from J, leaving 7 bases between them. Looked up from germline, CDR1 is LNHDA and CDR2 is SQIVND (reference sequence). The CDR3 runs to 12 residues. CDR3 nucleotide sequence: TGTGCCAGTAGTATAGCCATCAGTGGCTACACCTTC. Translated: CASSIAISGYTF.

This clone has just a few counts. The chain links TRBV10-3 to TRBJ2-4; D remains unclear. CDR1 is ENHRY, CDR2 SYGVKD, per germline. Trimming took 1 base from V and 9 from J, leaving 13 bases between them. The CDR3 contains 14 residues. The CDR3 reads CAISELGRFAIQYF. CDR3 nucleotide sequence: TGTGCCATCAGTGAGTTGGGCAGGTTTGCCATTCAGTACTTC.

This chain links TRBV29-1 with TRBJ2-7; TRBD2 is a possible D gene (5 bases). In germline, CDR1 is SQVTM, CDR2 ANQGSEA. V gave up 6 bases and J gave up 4 bases, with 10 bases separating them. CDR3 length: 11 amino acids. The chain's CDR3 is CSVGGAYEQYF. For the CDR3, the DNA is TGCAGCGTCGGAGGAGCGTACGAGCAGTACTTC.

The gene calls are TRBV2 and TRBJ1-2; a possible D gene is TRBD1 (5 bases). Trimming cost V 9 bases and J 7 bases, with 15 bases left between them. There are 12 residues in the CDR3. From germline, CDR1 is SNHLY and CDR2 FYNNEI. The CDR3 DNA sequence: TGTGCCAGTGCGGGGGTGATGGGTGGCTACACCTTC. Encoded protein: CASAGVMGGYTF.

This clone appeared a single time. The rearrangement uses TRBV9 and TRBJ2-7; possible D gene TRBD1, 6 bases. The CDR3 has 15 amino acids. Germline V gives CDR1 SGDLS, CDR2 YYNGEE. Trimming cost V 4 bases and J 5 bases, with 19 bases left between them. CDR3 DNA: TGTGCCAGCAGCCCCACAGCGGACAGCCACCACGAGCAGTACTTC. It is translated as CASSPTADSHHEQYF.

The rearrangement uses TRBV20-1 and TRBJ2-7; the D is unclear. Trimming took off 3 bases at V and 7 bases at J, with 10 bases between the two ends. CDR3 length: 11 amino acids. Germline CDR1 is DFQATT and CDR2 is SNEGSKA (reference sequence). The CDR3 DNA follows: TGCAGTGCTAGCTCCCTTAATGAGCAGTACGTC. Protein product: CSASSLNEQYV.

This clone was seen once. The chain is built from TRBV11-2 and TRBJ2-7; TRBD2 might be the D (5 bases). This CDR3 is built from 13 residues. V was pared by 5 bases and J by 1 base, with 9 bases between. Germline CDR1 SGHAT, CDR2 FQNNGV. DNA for the CDR3: TGTGCCAGCAGCCCCCGGACTTCCTACGAGCAGTACGTC. It codes for CASSPRTSYEQYV.

V and J are TRBV2 and TRBJ2-1; D possibly corresponds to TRBD2 (7 bases). Per germline, CDR1 SNHLY and CDR2 FYNNEI. This CDR3 is built from 15 residues. Trimming stripped 6 bases from V and 2 bases from J, with 14 bases between. The CDR3 region has the DNA TGTGCCAGCAGGGGGGCGGGGGAAACCTACAATGAGCAGTTCTTC. It encodes CASRGAGETYNEQFF.